Presented here are 26 T cell receptor beta chains from one specimen sequenced in a study of T cell repertoires in cytomegalovirus infection. TCRdb reprocessed the reads with MiXCR, giving one entry per CDR3 protein. Among about 530,000 distinct CDR3 sequences listed, about 26% were seen once. The sample was PBMCs. The receptors derive from a human donor in good health (CMV status not recorded). Some clones in this sample may be carry-over from other donors' samples.

This clonotype was seen only a few times. The CDR3 region is CAIRASGGVEQFF. The CDR3 DNA follows: TGTGCCATCAGGGCCAGCGGGGGGGTGGAGCAGTTCTTC. The chain has TRBV6-2 or TRBV6-3 and TRBJ2-1, with 10 nucleotides matching TRBD2. With V trimmed by 10 bases and J by 10 bases, 10 bases remained unmatched. This CDR3 spans 13 amino acids. Germline values: CDR1 MNHEY, CDR2 SVGEGT.

The rearrangement joins TRBV19 to TRBJ2-3; 11 positions agree with TRBD2. This CDR3 spans 15 amino acids. Looked up from germline, CDR1 is LNHDA and CDR2 is SQIVND (reference sequence). V was clipped by 6 bases and J by 7 bases; unmatched bases: 9. The CDR3 is CASSPTSGSRNTQYF. Written as DNA, the CDR3 is TGTGCCAGTAGCCCCACTAGCGGGAGCCGAAATACGCAGTATTTT.

The rearrangement uses TRBV29-1 and TRBJ2-3, with 8 bases fitting TRBD1. With 7 bases clipped from V and 3 bases from J, the junction kept 6 bases outside the gene matches. This CDR3 contains 13 residues. The germline CDR1 and CDR2 sequences are SQVTM and ANQGSEA. CDR3 residues: CSAPGQATDTQYF. As DNA, the CDR3 is TGCAGCGCTCCGGGACAGGCTACAGATACGCAGTATTTT.

This clonotype was recorded a few times. The chain employs TRBV12-3 or TRBV12-4 and TRBJ1-3; D gene unclear. The V and J ends lost 3 bases and 2 bases respectively, with 8 bases between them. CDR3 size: 14 residues. The CDR3 protein is CASSFGKTGNTIYF. CDR3 nucleotide sequence: TGTGCCAGCAGTTTCGGGAAAACTGGAAACACCATATATTTT.

This clonotype was seen many times. The chain couples TRBV7-2 to TRBJ1-4; D gene uncertain. CDR3 length: 13 amino acids. The V end was cut by 1 base, the J end by 7 bases, with 7 bases between. The germline V gene encodes CDR1 SGHTA and CDR2 FQGNSA. The CDR3 DNA reads as TGTGCCAGCAGCTTAGGGGCGGGTGAAAAACTGTTTTTT. This codes for CASSLGAGEKLFF.

This chain connects TRBV5-6 to TRBJ2-2, with TRBD1 as a possible D gene (5 bases). V was shortened by 4 bases and J by 6 bases, with 7 bases between the two germline ends. This CDR3 is 12 amino acids long. The V gene's germline CDR1 is SGHDT and CDR2 YYEEEE. The CDR3 DNA sequence: TGTGCCAGCAGCGCAGGGTCCGGGGAGCTGTTTTTT. Amino acids: CASSAGSGELFF.

The chain links TRBV10-2 to TRBJ2-7; the match to TRBD2 covers 8 bases. Germline trimming cut 1 base from V and 4 bases from J; bases unmatched to any gene: 12. This CDR3 is built from 17 residues. Germline V lookup: CDR1 WSHSY, CDR2 SAAADI. CDR3 in DNA: TGCGCCAGCAGTGAGTATGACGGGAGGGCCGTTCGGTACGAGCAGTACTTC. It is translated as CASSEYDGRAVRYEQYF.

The chain uses TRBV7-9 and TRBJ2-7; tentatively, D is TRBD2 (6 bases). Per the germline V gene, CDR1 is SEHNR and CDR2 is FQNEAQ (reference sequence). Trimming shortened V by 4 bases and J by 4 bases, and 14 bases separated the two germline ends. This CDR3 comprises 14 residues. The CDR3 region is CASSSWGGEYEQYF. The CDR3 bases are TGTGCCAGCAGCTCTTGGGGAGGAGAATACGAGCAGTACTTC.

The V and J genes are TRBV19 and TRBJ1-5; D perhaps matches TRBD1 (5 bases). The CDR3 is 12 residues long. From germline, CDR1 is LNHDA and CDR2 SQIVND (reference sequence). Between the trimmed V and J ends, which lost 2 bases and 9 bases, there was a span of 8 bases. CDR3 nucleotides: TGTGCCAGTAGTATAAACCAGGGGCCCCAGCATTTT. Protein: CASSINQGPQHF. The whole variable domain, remainder taken from reference TRBV19 and TRBJ1-5, is DGGITQSPKYLFRKEGQNVTLSCEQNLNHDAMYWYRQDPGQGLRLIYYSQIVNDFQKGDIAEGYSVSREKKESFPLTVTSAQKNPTAFYLCASSINQGPQHFGDGTRLSIL.

The rearrangement uses TRBV7-9 and TRBJ1-2; D is uncertain. Germline values: CDR1 SEHNR, CDR2 FQNEAQ (reference sequence). The V and J ends lost 5 bases and 3 bases respectively, with 16 bases between them. The length of the CDR3 is 15 residues. The CDR3 bases are TGTGCCAGCAGCCCACGAGTAGGTGGTGACTATGGCTACACCTTC. This translates into CASSPRVGGDYGYTF.

Only a few counts were recorded for this clonotype. The chain combines TRBV11-2 with TRBJ2-1, with 9 nucleotides matching TRBD2. The ends lost 4 bases at V and 9 bases at J; junction bases unmatched: 13. The CDR3 spans 16 residues. Germline CDR1 is SGHAT and CDR2 is FQNNGV. This CDR3 reads CASSSLSAGGPGEQFF. In nucleotides, the CDR3 is TGTGCCAGCAGCTCTCTTAGCGCGGGAGGGCCAGGTGAGCAGTTCTTC.

This clonotype came up a few times. The chain couples TRBV12-3 or TRBV12-4 to TRBJ2-1; 10 bases are shared with TRBD2. The CDR3 covers 15 residues. J was trimmed by 7 bases and V by 6 bases; bases with no gene match: 9. CDR3 sequence (DNA): TGTGCCAGCAGGTCACTAGCGGGGTCTTCGAATGAGCAGTTCTTC. This encodes CASRSLAGSSNEQFF.

With respect to this clonotype: Just one base apart from a much larger clone, this may be a read error. The gene calls are TRBV7-9 and TRBJ2-7; 8 bases are shared with TRBD1. The germline gives CDR1 SEHNR, CDR2 FQNEAQ (reference sequence). The CDR3 is 14 residues long. The V and J ends lost 5 bases and 4 bases, in that order; junction bases with no gene match: 7. CDR3 nucleotides: TGTGCCAGCAGCCCCCCGGGACAGGTTTACGAGCAGTACTTC. It translates to CASSPPGQVYEQYF.

This chain uses TRBV9 with TRBJ2-1, with unresolved D. The CDR3 extends over 15 amino acids. Germline V lookup: CDR1 SGDLS, CDR2 YYNGEE. Trimming took 0 bases from V and 4 from J, leaving 11 bases between them. The CDR3 reads CASSVVPSTYNEQFF. The DNA of the CDR3 is TGTGCCAGCAGCGTAGTACCCTCAACTTACAATGAGCAGTTCTTC.

The chain combines TRBV24-1 with TRBJ1-1; D is unresolved. Germline V lookup: CDR1 KGHDR, CDR2 SFDVKD. The CDR3 loop spans 14 amino acids. V was pared by 3 bases and J by 3 bases, with 10 bases between. CDR3 sequence: CATSDGIGDTEAFF. CDR3 nucleotides: TGTGCCACCAGTGATGGAATCGGGGACACTGAAGCTTTCTTT.

This clonotype was seen a few times. This rearrangement joins TRBV7-9 to TRBJ2-1; D is possibly TRBD1 (5 bases). CDR1 SEHNR and CDR2 FQNEAQ come from the germline V gene (reference sequence). V dropped 5 bases and J dropped 8 bases, with 16 bases sitting between them. This CDR3 is 14 amino acids long. CDR3 amino acids: CASSPRPGIDEQFF. The CDR3 DNA reads as TGTGCCAGCAGCCCCAGGCCAGGGATCGATGAGCAGTTCTTC.

The rearrangement links TRBV5-5 to TRBJ1-4; D is ambiguous. Germline loops: CDR1 SGHKS, CDR2 YYEKEE (reference sequence). The V end lost 1 base, the J end lost 4 bases, and 14 bases lay between the germline ends. CDR3 length: 16 amino acids. DNA of the CDR3: TGTGCCAGCAGCTTGAGCGTGATTGGTTTTAATGAAAAACTGTTTTTT. Translation gives CASSLSVIGFNEKLFF.

The chain uses TRBV29-1 and TRBJ2-3; TRBD2 is a possible D gene (6 bases). Trimming pared 6 bases from V and 9 bases from J, leaving 16 bases between. The CDR3 is 12 amino acids. Germline CDR1 reads SQVTM; CDR2 reads ANQGSEA. The CDR3: CSVEWTTATQYF. The CDR3, as DNA: TGCAGCGTGGAATGGACTACCGCAACGCAGTATTTT.

V gene TRBV11-3 combines with J gene TRBJ1-4; D gene uncertain. CDR3 length: 15 amino acids. The germline V and J ends were trimmed by 1 base and 5 bases, with 11 bases remaining between them. Germline CDR1 SGHNT, CDR2 YENEEA. The CDR3 protein is CASSLGKQRNEKLFF. Written as DNA, the CDR3 is TGTGCCAGCAGCTTAGGCAAACAGCGAAATGAAAAACTGTTTTTT.

In this sample, this clonotype turned up a few times. The rearrangement links TRBV7-9 to TRBJ2-2, with 12 bases matching TRBD2. CDR3 length: 17 residues. With V trimmed by 5 bases and J by 5 bases, 9 bases remained unmatched. The V gene's germline CDR1 is SEHNR and CDR2 FQNEAQ (reference sequence). CDR3 in DNA: TGTGCCAGCAGCCGCTCGACTAGCGGGAGAGTAACCGGGGAGCTGTTTTTT. Its protein product is CASSRSTSGRVTGELFF.

This clonotype has only a few counts. The chain is built from TRBV10-2 and TRBJ2-3, with 8 bases lining up with TRBD2. V was pared by 2 bases and J by 7 bases, with 8 bases of the junction left unmatched. This CDR3 contains 15 residues. The germline gives CDR1 WSHSY, CDR2 SAAADI. For the CDR3, the DNA is TGCGCCAGCAGTGAGGGACTAGCTCTTGTGTATACGCAGTATTTT. Its translation: CASSEGLALVYTQYF.

This clonotype occurred a few times. J is TRBJ1-4 and V is TRBV7-9; D remains unclear. This CDR3 region has 15 residues. V was trimmed by 1 base and J by 5 bases, leaving 11 bases between them. Germline CDR1 reads SEHNR; CDR2 reads FQNEAQ (reference sequence). The CDR3: CASSLGLSENEKLFF. The CDR3 bases are TGTGCCAGCAGCTTAGGTCTTTCTGAAAATGAAAAACTGTTTTTT.

This clonotype was detected a few times. The J gene is TRBJ2-3, the V gene TRBV19, with TRBD2 matching 7 bases. Trimming at V came to 10 bases and at J to 6 bases, leaving 10 bases not matched to a gene. Germline CDR1 and CDR2: LNHDA and SQIVND (reference sequence). The length of the CDR3 is 13 residues. The CDR3 nucleotides read TGTGCCACCTCTCGGACTAGGAAGGATACGCAGTATTTT. It translates to CATSRTRKDTQYF.

V usage is TRBV20-1 and J usage is TRBJ1-1; D ambiguous. The germline V gene encodes CDR1 DFQATT and CDR2 SNEGSKA (reference sequence). V lost 3 bases and J lost 0, with 11 bases in between. This CDR3 is built from 14 residues. The CDR3 nucleotides are TGCAGTGCTAGGCGTGGTGCGGTGAACACTGAAGCTTTCTTT. Encoded protein: CSARRGAVNTEAFF.

A few counts support this clonotype. The chain carries TRBV28 and TRBJ2-1; 8 nucleotides match TRBD2. The ends lost 6 bases at V and 0 bases at J; junction bases unmatched: 4. This CDR3 contains 15 residues. Germline CDR1 is MDHEN and CDR2 is SYDVKM. The CDR3 nucleotides are TGTGCCAGCAGCGGAGCGGGAGTCTCCTACAATGAGCAGTTCTTC. Translating it yields CASSGAGVSYNEQFF. The full variable domain, its missing parts supplied by reference TRBV28 and TRBJ2-1, is DVKVTQSSRYLVKRTGEKVFLECVQDMDHENMFWYRQDPGLGLRLIYFSYDVKMKEKGDIPEGYSVSREKKERFSLILESASTNQTSMYLCASSGAGVSYNEQFFGPGTRLTVL.

This clonotype was counted ten times or more. V gene TRBV6-1 combines with J gene TRBJ2-1; possible D gene TRBD2, 6 bases. CDR3 size: 14 residues. V was trimmed by 1 base and J by 8 bases, leaving 12 bases between them. In germline, CDR1 is MNHNS, CDR2 SASEGT. The CDR3 DNA sequence: TGTGCCAGCAGTGAAGGCCAATCTAGCGATGAGCAGTTCTTC. It codes for CASSEGQSSDEQFF.